The 14 T cell receptor beta chains in this list originate from one sample, sequenced in a study of shared clonotypes between healthy human individuals. Method: immunoSEQ multiplex PCR; TCRdb's copy keeps in-frame clones and lacks some. The sample contains roughly 1,600,000 clones, about 98.5% of which appear only once. Material for sequencing was naive CD4+ T cells sorted from blood. Described subset: CD45RA+ positively selected. The receptors derive from a man aged 25 to 40 in good health.

Notes on this clone: Other DNA sequences in the same sample also yield this CDR3. The chain joins TRBV18 to TRBJ2-3; a possible D gene is TRBD1 (6 bases). Trimming left V 3 bases short and J 2 bases short, with 12 bases between. The V gene's germline CDR1 is KGHSH and CDR2 LQKENI. CDR3 length: 15 amino acids. CDR3 nucleotide sequence: TGTGCCAGCTCACCCCCTCAGGGGTCCACAGATACGCAGTATTTT. It is translated as CASSPPQGSTDTQYF.

The chain couples TRBV18 to TRBJ1-5; possible D gene TRBD1, 5 bases. CDR1 and CDR2 (germline): KGHSH, LQKENI. The CDR3 contains 14 residues. Deletions cut 3 bases from V and 6 bases from J, with 12 bases between. Here the CDR3 reads CASSPGRRSQPQHF. CDR3 DNA sequence: TGTGCCAGCTCACCGGGACGGCGGAGTCAGCCCCAGCATTTT.

The V call is TRBV20-1, the J call TRBJ1-2; 8 bases fit TRBD1. The CDR3 contains 11 residues. Trimming took 7 bases from V and 8 from J; bases not matched to a gene: 6. The germline V gene encodes CDR1 DFQATT and CDR2 SNEGSKA (reference sequence). CDR3 region: CSGTGRRGYTF. CDR3 sequence (DNA): TGCAGTGGGACAGGGAGGAGAGGCTACACCTTC.

In its sample, this clone was seen once. Other DNA sequences within the sample encode an identical CDR3. The rearrangement uses TRBV18 and TRBJ1-1, with D unresolved. Trimming stripped 2 bases from V and 1 base from J, with 8 bases between. CDR1 is KGHSH and CDR2 is LQKENI in the germline V gene. The CDR3 length is 14 residues. Here the CDR3 reads CASSPRAANTEAFF. The CDR3 DNA is TGTGCCAGCTCACCAAGGGCCGCGAACACTGAAGCTTTCTTT.

This chain uses TRBV18 with TRBJ2-1, with 7 bases aligning to TRBD1. The CDR3 contains 17 residues. From germline, CDR1 is KGHSH and CDR2 LQKENI. J was trimmed by 4 bases and V by 2 bases; bases with no gene match: 11. Here the CDR3 reads CASSPVVGRGIYNEQFF. Here the CDR3 DNA reads TGTGCCAGCTCACCAGTAGTGGGCAGGGGGATTTACAATGAGCAGTTCTTC. Complete variable domain (other parts from reference TRBV18 and TRBJ2-1): NAGVMQNPRHLVRRRGQEARLRCSPMKGHSHVYWYRQLPEEGLKFMVYLQKENIIDESGMPKERFSAEFPKEGPSILRIQQVVRGDSAAYFCASSPVVGRGIYNEQFFGPGTRLTVL.

The chain employs TRBV11-1 and TRBJ2-3, with 7 bases lining up with TRBD2. Germline CDR1 and CDR2: SGHAT and FQDESV (reference sequence). J lost 2 bases, V lost 0 bases, and 8 bases had no gene match. CDR3 length: 17 residues. The CDR3 spells CASSLAFERGYTDTQYF. Here the CDR3 DNA reads TGTGCCAGCAGCTTAGCGTTCGAGCGGGGATACACAGATACGCAGTATTTT.

The sample holds one count of this clone. This rearrangement joins TRBV27 to TRBJ2-2; 14 nucleotides agree with TRBD2. The CDR3 is 17 residues long. In germline, CDR1 is MNHEY, CDR2 SMNVEV (reference sequence). Unmatched junction bases numbered 10, after V lost 5 bases and J lost 8 bases. CDR3 amino acids: CASSPTTSGRATGELFF. CDR3 nucleotides: TGTGCCAGCAGTCCTACGACTAGCGGGAGGGCCACTGGGGAGCTGTTTTTT.

The chain couples TRBV28 to TRBJ2-2; the match to TRBD2 covers 7 bases. V dropped 10 bases and J dropped 5; count of bases not matched to a gene: 7. CDR3 length equals 13 residues. CDR1 MDHEN and CDR2 SYDVKM come from the germline V gene. The DNA for the CDR3 is TGTGCCACCTCGGGAGGCAGTACCGGGGAGCTGTTTTTT. It is translated as CATSGGSTGELFF.

CDR3 in amino acids: CASSQDRSAGAVNEQFF. CDR3 coding DNA: TGCGCCAGCAGCCAAGATCGGTCAGCGGGAGCCGTAAATGAGCAGTTCTTC. The V gene is TRBV4-1, the J gene TRBJ2-1; 8 positions match TRBD2. V lost 0 bases, J lost 7 bases, and 11 bases stayed unmatched. The CDR3 runs 17 residues. CDR1 and CDR2 from the germline V gene are MGHRA and YSYEKL.

In its sample, this clone was seen once. The rearrangement links TRBV14 to TRBJ1-1; TRBD1 matches 7 bases. The junction had 10 bases not matched to a gene; V was cut back by 4 bases and J by 5 bases. Germline CDR1 reads SGHDN; CDR2 reads FVKESK. The CDR3 loop spans 15 amino acids. The CDR3 spells CASSRDRVRGTEAFF. Written as DNA, the CDR3 is TGTGCCAGCAGCCGAGACAGGGTTAGAGGGACTGAAGCTTTCTTT.

This rearrangement joins TRBV7-9 to TRBJ1-3, with 11 bases that match TRBD1. The J segment lost 0 bases and the V segment lost 5 bases, leaving 3 bases of the junction unmatched. The CDR3 consists of 16 residues. Per germline, CDR1 SEHNR and CDR2 FQNEAQ (reference sequence). The CDR3 here is CASSLGTGGSGNTIYF. The CDR3 bases are TGTGCCAGCAGCCTCGGGACAGGGGGCTCTGGAAACACCATATATTTT. The variable domain in full, with the rest retrieved from reference TRBV7-9 and TRBJ1-3, is DTGVSQNPRHKITKRGQNVTFRCDPISEHNRLYWYRQTLGQGPEFLTYFQNEAQLEKSRLLSDRFSAERPKGSFSTLEIQRTEQGDSAMYLCASSLGTGGSGNTIYFGEGSWLTVV.

V usage is TRBV5-8 and J usage is TRBJ1-5, with 8 nucleotides matching TRBD1. This CDR3 spans 15 amino acids. V was pared by 4 bases and J by 1 base, with 4 bases of the junction left unmatched. In germline, CDR1 is SGHTS, CDR2 YDEGEE. CDR3 nucleotides: TGTGCCAGCAGCCCGGGACAGGCCAGCAATCAGCCCCAGCATTTT. Its protein is CASSPGQASNQPQHF. Full variable domain (outside the CDR3, taken from reference TRBV5-8 and TRBJ1-5): EAGVTQSPTHLIKTRGQQATLRCSPISGHTSVYWYQQALGLGLQFLLWYDEGEERNRGNFPPRFSGRQFPNYSSELNVNALELEDSALYLCASSPGQASNQPQHFGDGTRLSIL.

The chain combines TRBV7-9 with TRBJ1-1; no firm D call. The germline V gene has CDR1 SEHNR and CDR2 FQNEAQ (reference sequence). Trimming removed 5 bases at V and 8 bases at J, with 12 bases between. The CDR3 consists of 12 residues. CDR3 amino acids: CASSRFDREAFF. CDR3 coding DNA: TGTGCCAGCAGCCGTTTCGACCGGGAAGCTTTCTTT.

V and J are TRBV5-4 and TRBJ1-2, with D tentatively TRBD1 (5 bases). Trimming took 7 bases from V and 4 from J, leaving 11 bases between them. Germline-derived CDR1 and CDR2 are SGHNT and YYREEE (reference sequence). This CDR3 is built from 12 residues. The CDR3 loop reads CASAAQGYGYTF. The CDR3 DNA follows: TGTGCCAGCGCCGCTCAGGGCTATGGCTACACCTTC.